The 18 T cell receptor beta chains reported below all come from one sample, sequenced in a study of shared clonotypes between healthy human individuals. Using immunoSEQ multiplex PCR, the repertoire was profiled, and TCRdb retains in-frame clones only, with some absent. This table has approximately 2,300,000 clones, 85% to 95% appearing once. The sequenced sample consisted of naive CD4+ T cells from PBMCs. The subset is: CD45RA+ positively selected. All receptors derive from a man younger than 30 in good health. Some clones in this sample may be carry-over from other donors' samples.

V gene TRBV5-4 combines with J gene TRBJ2-3; 8 nucleotides align to TRBD2. Germline V gene data show CDR1 as SGHNT and CDR2 as YYREEE (reference sequence). The CDR3 consists of 14 residues. V dropped 0 bases and J dropped 5; count of bases not matched to a gene: 2. CDR3 coding DNA: TGTGCCAGCAGCTTGGGGCGGGAGGTAGATACGCAGTATTTT. It translates to CASSLGREVDTQYF. Complete variable domain (other parts from reference TRBV5-4 and TRBJ2-3): ETGVTQSPTHLIKTRGQQVTLRCSSQSGHNTVSWYQQALGQGPQFIFQYYREEENGRGNFPPRFSGLQFPNYSSELNVNALELDDSALYLCASSLGREVDTQYFGPGTRLTVL.

The CDR3 reads CASSSGQGRNTGELFF. The CDR3 DNA follows: TGCGCCAGCAGCTCAGGACAGGGGAGGAACACCGGGGAGCTGTTTTTT. This sequence joins TRBV5-1 and TRBJ2-2; 9 bases are shared with TRBD1. The length of the CDR3 is 16 residues. V was clipped by 3 bases and J by 1 base; unmatched bases: 4. Germline-derived CDR1 and CDR2 are SGHRS and YFSETQ.

The gene calls are TRBV11-2 and TRBJ1-3; D possibly corresponds to TRBD1 (6 bases). Trimming stripped 4 bases from V and 8 bases from J, with 24 bases between. Germline V lookup: CDR1 SGHAT, CDR2 FQNNGV. There are 17 residues in the CDR3. CDR3 in DNA: TGTGCCAGCAGCTCAGGGGTCGCCCCACTAGTTCGGGACACCATATATTTT. This gives the protein CASSSGVAPLVRDTIYF.

In this sample, this clone turned up a few times. The chain combines TRBV6-6 with TRBJ1-5; D uncertain. Germline loops: CDR1 MNHNY, CDR2 SVGAGI (reference sequence). Trimming pared 0 bases from V and 3 bases from J, leaving 6 bases between. This CDR3 spans 14 amino acids. CDR3 residues: CASSYSGPNQPQHF. The CDR3 DNA sequence: TGTGCCAGCAGTTACTCGGGTCCCAATCAGCCCCAGCATTTT.

Note on this clone: This specimen includes other DNA sequences encoding the same CDR3. This chain connects TRBV6-4 to TRBJ2-5, with 7 bases aligning to TRBD2. This CDR3 spans 13 amino acids. Germline V gives CDR1 MRHNA, CDR2 SNTAGT. Trimming removed 5 bases from V and 4 bases from J; junction bases left unmatched: 4. CDR3 nucleotides: TGTGCCAGCAGTAAGCGGGAAGGAGAGACCCAGTACTTC. This gives the protein CASSKREGETQYF.

As DNA, the CDR3 is TGTGCCAGCTCACCGTTGGCTGGTACTAATGAAAAACTGTTTTTT. Its translation: CASSPLAGTNEKLFF. The gene calls are TRBV18 and TRBJ1-4; D is uncertain. V lost 3 bases and J 2 bases, leaving 10 bases between the germline ends. CDR1 is KGHSH, CDR2 LQKENI, per germline. This CDR3 region has 15 residues.

CDR3 in DNA: TGTGCCAGCAGTTACACCAGGGGGCACGGCTACACCTTC. This gives the protein CASSYTRGHGYTF. The chain employs TRBV6-6 and TRBJ1-2; 8 positions match TRBD1. CDR3 size: 13 residues. Germline CDR1 MNHNY, CDR2 SVGAGI (reference sequence). V was pared by 2 bases and J by 8 bases, with 4 bases of the junction left unmatched.

This chain connects TRBV5-1 to TRBJ2-1; D may be TRBD2 (5 bases). Germline-derived CDR1 and CDR2 are SGHRS and YFSETQ. This CDR3 has 15 amino acids. Trimming took 0 bases from V and 8 from J, leaving 15 bases between them. CDR3 region: CASSLALLRGDEQFF. The CDR3 region has the DNA TGCGCCAGCAGCTTGGCCTTGCTTCGGGGAGATGAGCAGTTCTTC.

The V and J genes are TRBV30 and TRBJ2-4; 9 nucleotides align to TRBD2. Germline trimming cut 1 base from V and 6 bases from J; bases unmatched to any gene: 7. Per the germline V gene, CDR1 is GTSNPN and CDR2 is SVGIG (reference sequence). This CDR3 comprises 15 residues. The CDR3: CAWSGSSGNSNIQYF. As DNA, the CDR3 is TGTGCCTGGAGTGGCTCTAGCGGGAATTCAAACATTCAGTACTTC.

The rearrangement links TRBV28 to TRBJ1-2; 9 bases map to TRBD1. The CDR3 is 19 amino acids. Germline V lookup: CDR1 MDHEN, CDR2 SYDVKM. V was pared by 3 bases and J by 5 bases, with 19 bases of the junction left unmatched. CDR3 sequence (DNA): TGTGCCAGCAGTTTGGGACAGGGCCTAGGGGGCCGGGAAGGTTATGGCTACACCTTC. Its translation is CASSLGQGLGGREGYGYTF.

Points on this clone: Within the sample, other DNA sequences also encode this same CDR3. V and J are TRBV6-1 and TRBJ2-2, with a tentative D call TRBD2 (5 bases). V was pared by 7 bases and J by 4 bases, with 7 bases between. Germline V lookup: CDR1 MNHNS, CDR2 SASEGT. This CDR3 is built from 12 residues. CDR3 sequence: CASTRGTGELFF. The DNA for the CDR3 is TGTGCCAGCACCCGGGGCACCGGGGAGCTGTTTTTT.

The chain has TRBV2 and TRBJ2-1; TRBD2 matches 8 bases. Germline CDR1 SNHLY, CDR2 FYNNEI. CDR3 length: 15 residues. The junction had 3 bases not matched to a gene; V was cut back by 4 bases and J by 1 base. For the CDR3, the DNA is TGTGCCAGCAGTGTTTCGGGGGGGTCCTACAATGAGCAGTTCTTC. This encodes CASSVSGGSYNEQFF. Supplemented by reference TRBV2 and TRBJ2-1, the full variable domain reads EPEVTQTPSHQVTQMGQEVILRCVPISNHLYFYWYRQILGQKVEFLVSFYNNEISEKSEIFDDQFSVERPDGSNFTLKIRSTKLEDSAMYFCASSVSGGSYNEQFFGPGTRLTVL.

The rearrangement links TRBV7-2 to TRBJ2-7; no clear D. The CDR3 contains 15 residues. CDR1 and CDR2 (germline): SGHTA, FQGNSA. V lost 5 bases to trimming and J lost 2 bases, with 16 bases between them. CDR3 sequence reads: CASSPKAGPTYEQYF. DNA for the CDR3: TGTGCCAGCAGCCCCAAGGCAGGTCCGACCTACGAGCAGTACTTC.

A remark on this clone: The same CDR3 arises from other DNA sequences in this sample as well. The chain has TRBV9 and TRBJ1-5; D call uncertain. V dropped 0 bases and J dropped 5 bases, with 6 bases sitting between them. In germline, CDR1 is SGDLS, CDR2 YYNGEE. This CDR3 comprises 13 residues. This CDR3 reads CASSVDTDQPQHF. The CDR3 DNA is TGTGCCAGCAGCGTAGACACAGATCAGCCCCAGCATTTT.

This chain joins TRBV25-1 and TRBJ1-1; D possibly corresponds to TRBD1 (5 bases). The CDR3 contains 13 residues. CDR1 is MGHDK, CDR2 SYGVNS, per germline. Trimming shortened V by 5 bases and J by 1 base, and 8 bases separated the two germline ends. The CDR3 DNA reads TGTGCCAGCAGTTTTAGGGGGAACACTGAAGCTTTCTTT. It is translated as CASSFRGNTEAFF. Full variable domain (remainder filled in from reference TRBV25-1 and TRBJ1-1): EADIYQTPRYLVIGTGKKITLECSQTMGHDKMYWYQQDPGMELHLIHYSYGVNSTEKGDLSSESTVSRIRTEHFPLTLESARPSHTSQYLCASSFRGNTEAFFGQGTRLTVV.

This sequence joins TRBV25-1 and TRBJ2-6, with a possible D match to TRBD1 (6 bases). The ends were cut back, 4 bases at V and 2 bases at J, with 9 bases in the middle. The CDR3 length is 15 residues. CDR1 MGHDK and CDR2 SYGVNS come from the germline V gene. CDR3 DNA: TGTGCCAGCAGTGCCAGGGGAACTGGGGCCAACGTCCTGACTTTC. It specifies CASSARGTGANVLTF.

This chain uses TRBV29-1 with TRBJ2-2, with 7 bases fitting TRBD2. The CDR3 runs to 16 residues. CDR1 and CDR2 (germline): SQVTM, ANQGSEA. Germline trimming cut 7 bases from V and 6 bases from J; bases unmatched to any gene: 17. Here the CDR3 reads CSAVSTSRRGAGELFF. CDR3 nucleotides: TGCAGCGCCGTGTCGACTAGCCGGAGGGGCGCCGGGGAGCTGTTTTTT.

V and J are TRBV30 and TRBJ2-2; 16 bases fit TRBD2. The junction had 9 bases not matched to a gene; V was cut back by 7 bases and J by 7 bases. Germline V CDR1 and CDR2: GTSNPN, SVGIG (reference sequence). This CDR3 has 16 residues. The CDR3, as DNA: TGTGCCTACCAGGGACTAGCGGGAGGGCCTATCGGGGAGCTGTTTTTT. It yields the protein CAYQGLAGGPIGELFF.